One sample yielded the 26 T cell receptor beta chains listed below, sequenced in a study of T cells expressing NK-cell markers. TCRdb reprocessed the 5' RACE reads and keeps a single row for each CDR3 protein, giving no DNA. The table for this sample gives 400,000 to 500,000 distinct CDR3 sequences. The sample was blood T cells: a sorted CD56 or NKG2C T cell subset, CD4+ or CD8+ T cells, or bulk PBMC T cells (not recorded which). The origin of the receptors is a woman aged 18-70 years in good health.

The J gene is TRBJ2-2, the V gene TRBV5-1; TCRdb gives TRBD1 as the D gene, but with no DNA this cannot be confirmed. Germline CDR1 is SGHRS and CDR2 is YFSETQ. This CDR3 region has 14 residues. CDR3: CASSRGQGGGELFF.

This rearrangement joins TRBV3-1 to TRBJ1-2. This CDR3 comprises 14 residues. Germline CDR1 is LGHDT and CDR2 is YNNKEL (reference sequence). CDR3 residues: CASSHRQVRYGYTF.

V and J are TRBV4-2 and TRBJ2-7; TCRdb designates TRBD2, a call that cannot be tested without DNA. CDR1 LGHNA and CDR2 YNFKEQ come from the germline V gene. There are 14 residues in the CDR3. CDR3 in amino acids: CASSQARGSSEQYF.

V and J are TRBV7-2 and TRBJ1-4; TCRdb reports TRBD1, a call that lacks DNA to check it against. The CDR3 sequence is 14 residues long. Germline CDR1 reads SGHTA; CDR2 reads FQGNSA. The CDR3 is CASSSGARHEKLFF.

The chain employs TRBV20-1 and TRBJ2-3; TCRdb calls TRBD2, which cannot be checked without DNA. CDR1 and CDR2 (germline): DFQATT, SNEGSKA (reference sequence). The length of the CDR3 is 14 residues. The CDR3: CSASLAGGVDTQYF.

CDR3 in amino acids: CASSTPGQPYEQYF. V is TRBV28 and J is TRBJ2-7; TCRdb picks TRBD1, but there is no DNA to check that call. Germline-derived CDR1 and CDR2 are MDHEN and SYDVKM. The CDR3 is made up of 14 amino acids.

This chain's CDR3 is CASSLTPRPGRGVNNEQFF. The chain carries TRBV11-2 and TRBJ2-1; TCRdb selects TRBD1, and the lack of DNA leaves this call unchecked. Germline assignment: CDR1 SGHAT and CDR2 FQNNGV. There are 19 residues in the CDR3.

The chain is built from TRBV29-1 and TRBJ2-7; absent DNA, TCRdb's TRBD1 call cannot be checked. This CDR3 has 13 residues. Germline loops: CDR1 SQVTM, CDR2 ANQGSEA. The CDR3 sequence: CSVGEGLSYEQYF.

The chain is built from TRBV7-3 and TRBJ1-3; TCRdb designates TRBD1, a call that cannot be tested without DNA. Per germline, CDR1 SGHTA and CDR2 FQGTGA. The CDR3 runs to 15 residues. The CDR3 protein is CASSSGPSSGNTIYF.

The CDR3 region is CASSQGFSGWEYEQYF. The rearrangement joins TRBV5-6 to TRBJ2-7. The CDR3 covers 16 residues. Germline V gene data show CDR1 as SGHDT and CDR2 as YYEEEE. Drawing the rest from reference TRBV5-6 and TRBJ2-7, the complete variable domain is DAGVTQSPTHLIKTRGQQVTLRCSPKSGHDTVSWYQQALGQGPQFIFQYYEEEERQRGNFPDRFSGHQFPNYSSELNVNALLLGDSALYLCASSQGFSGWEYEQYFGPGTRLTVT.

The chain carries TRBV3-1 and TRBJ2-4. Germline loops: CDR1 LGHDT, CDR2 YNNKEL (reference sequence). This CDR3 has 14 residues. CDR3 residues: CASSQVGNKNIQYF.

The chain couples TRBV12-3 or TRBV12-4 to TRBJ1-5; the D call of TRBD1 rests on TCRdb alone, since no DNA is present to check it. The CDR3 length is 16 residues. This chain's CDR3 is CASSPRGGNSNQPQHF.

The rearrangement uses TRBV3-1 and TRBJ2-2; the TCRdb call, TRBD1, lacks DNA for checking. The germline V gene has CDR1 LGHDT and CDR2 YNNKEL (reference sequence). The CDR3 is 15 amino acids. The CDR3 here is CASSPPGTGNGELFF.

V and J are TRBV11-2 and TRBJ2-3; TCRdb proposes TRBD2, but this gene call is untestable without DNA. CDR3 size: 14 residues. CDR1 and CDR2 from the germline V gene are SGHAT and FQNNGV. The CDR3 loop reads CASSAQRVTDTQYF.

The rearrangement uses TRBV6-2 or TRBV6-3 and TRBJ1-1; the D call of TRBD1 rests on TCRdb alone, since no DNA is present to check it. The germline V gene encodes CDR1 MNHEY and CDR2 SVGEGT. CDR3 size: 17 residues. CDR3 in amino acids: CASSYSVLEERGTEAFF.

This chain uses TRBV6-1 with TRBJ2-6; TCRdb returns TRBD2, unconfirmable since there is no DNA. The V gene's germline CDR1 is MNHNS and CDR2 SASEGT. This CDR3 contains 17 residues. This CDR3 is CASSALSSGSGANVLTF.

The chain's CDR3 is CASSSTPYEQYF. The rearrangement uses TRBV27 and TRBJ2-7. Germline V gene data show CDR1 as MNHEY and CDR2 as SMNVEV (reference sequence). CDR3 length: 12 residues.

This sequence joins TRBV11-2 and TRBJ1-1. Germline V gene sequence: CDR1 SGHAT, CDR2 FQNNGV. CDR3 size: 15 residues. CDR3 in amino acids: CASSLDRVMNTEAFF.

The gene calls are TRBV20-1 and TRBJ1-6; TCRdb outputs TRBD1, but without DNA this stays unchecked. The CDR3 loop spans 15 amino acids. Germline loops: CDR1 DFQATT, CDR2 SNEGSKA (reference sequence). CDR3 protein: CSASPSGHDNSPLHF.

CDR3 sequence reads: CSAPVPSGRETQYF. The rearrangement joins TRBV20-1 to TRBJ2-5; the TCRdb call, TRBD2, lacks DNA for checking. There are 14 residues in the CDR3. Looked up from germline, CDR1 is DFQATT and CDR2 is SNEGSKA (reference sequence).

This chain connects TRBV7-8 to TRBJ1-1; absent DNA, TCRdb's TRBD1 call cannot be checked. CDR1 and CDR2 from the germline V gene are SGHVS and FQNEAQ. The CDR3 runs 14 residues. This CDR3 reads CASSTRAGAAEAFF. Using reference TRBV7-8 and TRBJ1-1 for the parts outside the CDR3, the full variable domain is GAGVSQSPRYKVAKRGQDVALRCDPISGHVSLFWYQQALGQGPEFLTYFQNEAQLDKSGLPSDRFFAERPEGSVSTLKIQRTQQEDSAVYLCASSTRAGAAEAFFGQGTRLTVV.

J is TRBJ1-1 and V is TRBV29-1; the D call of TRBD1 rests on TCRdb alone, since no DNA is present to check it. The CDR3 has 13 residues. Germline lookup yields CDR1 SQVTM and CDR2 ANQGSEA. The CDR3 reads CSVVRADAAEAFF.

The gene calls are TRBV11-2 and TRBJ2-2. The CDR3 is made up of 14 amino acids. Germline CDR1 and CDR2: SGHAT and FQNNGV. This CDR3 is CASSFSSFSGELFF. Supplemented by reference TRBV11-2 and TRBJ2-2, the full variable domain reads EAGVAQSPRYKIIEKRQSVAFWCNPISGHATLYWYQQILGQGPKLLIQFQNNGVVDDSQLPKDRFSAERLKGVDSTLKIQPAKLEDSAVYLCASSFSSFSGELFFGEGSRLTVL.

The chain uses TRBV7-3 and TRBJ1-5; TCRdb's D call of TRBD1 is untestable without DNA. The CDR3 runs to 15 residues. Germline CDR1 reads SGHTA; CDR2 reads FQGTGA. CDR3 region: CASRRGGGRNQPQHF.

This chain joins TRBV6-1 and TRBJ2-1; checking the TCRdb D call of TRBD2 is not possible without DNA. The CDR3 runs to 14 residues. The germline CDR1 and CDR2 sequences are MNHNS and SASEGT. This CDR3 is CASNLAGGYNEQFF.

The genes are TRBV28 and TRBJ2-7; the D call of TRBD1 rests on TCRdb alone, since no DNA is present to check it. This CDR3 comprises 15 residues. Per the germline V gene, CDR1 is MDHEN and CDR2 is SYDVKM. The CDR3 protein is CASSLSGEELYEQYF.